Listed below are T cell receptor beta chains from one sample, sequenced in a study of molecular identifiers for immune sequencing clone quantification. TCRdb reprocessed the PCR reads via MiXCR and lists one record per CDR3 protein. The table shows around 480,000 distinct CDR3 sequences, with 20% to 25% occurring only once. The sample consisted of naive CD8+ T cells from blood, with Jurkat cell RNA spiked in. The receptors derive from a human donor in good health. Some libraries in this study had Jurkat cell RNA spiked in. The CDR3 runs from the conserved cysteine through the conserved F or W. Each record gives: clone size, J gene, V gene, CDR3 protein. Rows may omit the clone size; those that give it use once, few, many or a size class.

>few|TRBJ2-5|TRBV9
CASSAAEYQETQYF
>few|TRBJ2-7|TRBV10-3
CAIKPGVSYEQYF
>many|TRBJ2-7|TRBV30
CAWSLGTTLEQYF
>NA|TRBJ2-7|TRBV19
CASSTQAGTNYEQYF
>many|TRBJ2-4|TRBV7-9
CASTSGEAKNIQYF
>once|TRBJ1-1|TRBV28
CAGSYRGPTEAFF
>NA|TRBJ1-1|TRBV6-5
CASSYSGGNAEAFF
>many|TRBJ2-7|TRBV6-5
CASSSNVRGYSYEQYF
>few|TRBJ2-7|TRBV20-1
CSAYRDYSYEQYF
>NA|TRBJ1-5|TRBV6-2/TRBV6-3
CASSYSGAGQPQHF
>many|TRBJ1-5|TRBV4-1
CASSQDMRGNQPQHF
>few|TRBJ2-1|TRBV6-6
CASGSSVSYNEQFF
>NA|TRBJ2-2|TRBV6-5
CASSYSFQGIGELFF
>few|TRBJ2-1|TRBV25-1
CASSEYRGNEQFF
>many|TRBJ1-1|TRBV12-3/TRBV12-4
CASRLDGTVTEAFF
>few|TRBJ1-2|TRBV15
CATSRDRRANYGYTF
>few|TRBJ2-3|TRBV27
CASSLVSGTGGTDTQYF
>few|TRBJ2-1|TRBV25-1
CASSDKFYSEQFF
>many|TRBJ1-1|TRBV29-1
CSVEELTEAFF
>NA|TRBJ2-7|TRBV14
CAGSLTTWRRGEAYEQYF
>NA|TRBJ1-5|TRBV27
CASSFLSQPQHF
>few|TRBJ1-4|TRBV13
CASSQTGGNEKLFF